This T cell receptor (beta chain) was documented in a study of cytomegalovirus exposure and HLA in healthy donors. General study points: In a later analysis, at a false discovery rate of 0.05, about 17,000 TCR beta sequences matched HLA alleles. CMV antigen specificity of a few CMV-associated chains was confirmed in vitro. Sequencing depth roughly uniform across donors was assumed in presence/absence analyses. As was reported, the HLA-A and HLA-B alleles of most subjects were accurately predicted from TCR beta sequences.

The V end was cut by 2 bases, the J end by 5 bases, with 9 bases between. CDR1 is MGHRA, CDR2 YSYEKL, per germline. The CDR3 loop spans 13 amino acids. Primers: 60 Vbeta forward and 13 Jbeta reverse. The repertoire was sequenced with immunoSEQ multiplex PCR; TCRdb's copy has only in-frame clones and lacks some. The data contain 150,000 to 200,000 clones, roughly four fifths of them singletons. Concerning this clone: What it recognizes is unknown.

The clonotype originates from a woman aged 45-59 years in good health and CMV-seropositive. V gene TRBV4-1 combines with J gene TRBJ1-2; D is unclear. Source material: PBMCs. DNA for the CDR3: TGCGCCAGCAGCCAACGTCAGTTATATGGCTACACCTTC. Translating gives CASSQRQLYGYTF.